Included here is one T cell receptor (beta chain) sequence, with context. Its specificity is not known. This entry belongs to a study of vaccination effects on CD4 cells after COVID-19. Study summary: Each participant was given two doses of one vaccine (BNT162b2 or mRNA-1273).

Per the germline V gene, CDR1 is SGHTA and CDR2 is FQGNSA. The CDR3 has 15 residues. Trimming removed 4 bases from V and 4 bases from J; junction bases left unmatched: 8. Repertoires were generated with immunoSEQ multiplex PCR, while TCRdb's copy carries only in-frame clones and drops some. Among 55,000 to 65,000 clones, 80% to 90% were seen once, and the ten largest hold about 2.7%. Viral peptide pools were used in the ViraFEST assay to expand antigen-specific CD4+ T cells, and sequencing came afterward. With more than 9 days of culture completed, CD4+ T cells were isolated. This TCR came from a human donor who received a COVID-19 vaccine. The chain joins TRBV7-2 to TRBJ2-5, with 8 bases lining up with TRBD2. The sequences come from CD4+ T cells from PBMCs cultured with HCoV-229E spike peptides, collected before COVID-19 vaccination. CDR3 in amino acids: CASSSISGGVETQYF. CDR3 DNA sequence: TGTGCCAGCAGCTCAATCAGCGGGGGAGTAGAGACCCAGTACTTC.